One and the same sample provided the 29 T cell receptor beta chains below, sequenced in a study of Ad26.COV2.S vaccination and SARS-CoV-2 variants. Sequenced by immunoSEQ multiplex PCR; TCRdb stores in-frame clones only, minus some. The data show some 410,000 clones, approximately 90% seen once. The sample's treatment: some 20 received Ad26.COV2.S at low or high dose, single or two shots; about 5 received placebo; per-sample allocation not given. Sampling was done on day 63 after the first vaccine or placebo injection. Sequenced here: peripheral blood, sampled in a trial of Ad26.COV2.S vaccine versus placebo. These receptors came from a person aged 18-65 years who received the Ad26.COV2.S COVID-19 vaccine or a placebo.

This rearrangement joins TRBV5-8 to TRBJ1-1; 8 nucleotides line up with TRBD1. The CDR3 extends over 15 amino acids. Losses at the gene ends were 4 bases for V and 3 bases for J; bases not matched to a gene: 8. Germline CDR1 and CDR2: SGHTS and YDEGEE. The CDR3 bases are TGTGCCAGCAGCCCTGGGACAGGAGTGGACACTGAAGCTTTCTTT. Translating it yields CASSPGTGVDTEAFF.

The V call is TRBV9, the J call TRBJ2-7, with TRBD1 matching 10 bases. The CDR3 spans 15 residues. CDR1 is SGDLS, CDR2 YYNGEE, per germline. Trimming cost V 3 bases and J 0 bases; bases outside gene matches: 3. The CDR3 protein is CASSAGQGVSYEQYF. CDR3 DNA sequence: TGTGCCAGCAGCGCTGGACAGGGGGTCTCCTACGAGCAGTACTTC.

V usage is TRBV10-3 and J usage is TRBJ2-5; 7 bases align to TRBD1. Germline values: CDR1 ENHRY, CDR2 SYGVKD. J gave up 1 base and V 10 bases, and 9 bases lay outside the gene matches. The CDR3 contains 14 residues. This CDR3 is CATQSGQPQETQYF. The DNA of the CDR3 is TGTGCCACGCAATCGGGACAGCCCCAAGAGACCCAGTACTTC.

This chain joins TRBV2 and TRBJ1-3; D gene unclear. V was trimmed by 6 bases and J by 4 bases, leaving 10 bases between them. This CDR3 is built from 13 residues. From germline, CDR1 is SNHLY and CDR2 FYNNEI. The CDR3 sequence is CASRDALGNTIYF. DNA of the CDR3: TGTGCCAGCAGGGACGCCCTCGGAAACACCATATATTTT.

This clone has a handful of counts. V is TRBV21-1 and J is TRBJ1-5; the DNA was not compared with TRBD1, the D call given in the table. TRBV21-1 is a documented pseudogene. This CDR3 is built from 13 residues. CDR3 coding DNA: TGTGCCAGCAGGGACAGGGCCAATCAGCCCCAGCATTTT. Protein product: CASRDRANQPQHF.

This rearrangement joins TRBV2 to TRBJ1-1; possible D gene TRBD1, 6 bases. This CDR3 has 15 amino acids. V lost 5 bases and J 2 bases, leaving 15 bases between the germline ends. CDR1 is SNHLY, CDR2 FYNNEI, per germline. CDR3 residues: CASSWGAGSNTEAFF. CDR3 bases: TGTGCCAGCAGTTGGGGGGCAGGAAGTAACACTGAAGCTTTCTTT.

V usage is TRBV28 and J usage is TRBJ1-5; D is perhaps TRBD1 (6 bases). V dropped 4 bases and J dropped 5 bases, with 21 bases sitting between them. Germline values: CDR1 MDHEN, CDR2 SYDVKM. The length of the CDR3 is 17 residues. CDR3 amino acids: CASSSTNRDYIDQPQHF. CDR3 sequence (DNA): TGTGCCAGCAGTTCCACCAACAGGGATTATATCGATCAGCCCCAGCATTTT.

This clone came up a few times. The germline gene is not matched at one end of the junction; a read error may be the cause. The rearrangement joins TRBV7-2 to TRBJ2-1; the D is unclear. Germline loops: CDR1 SGHTA, CDR2 FQGNSA. The CDR3 is 13 residues long. CDR3 nucleotide sequence: TGTGCCAGCAGCTTAGTCTTCTCATCGTCCGTGCTCTTC. This translates into CASSLVFSSSVLF.

The chain joins TRBV19 to TRBJ1-2; D gene unclear. This CDR3 has 17 residues. V was shortened by 3 bases and J by 1 base, with 18 bases between the two germline ends. Germline values: CDR1 LNHDA, CDR2 SQIVND (reference sequence). The CDR3 is CASSMTGSMGFNYGYTF. Written as DNA, the CDR3 is TGTGCCAGTAGTATGACGGGTTCTATGGGTTTTAACTATGGCTACACCTTC.

The chain employs TRBV4-3 and TRBJ1-1; TRBD1 might be the D (6 bases). With 1 base removed from V and 10 bases from J, the gap between germline ends came to 19 bases. In germline, CDR1 is LGHNA, CDR2 YSLEER. The length of the CDR3 is 15 residues. CDR3 amino acids: CASSQGGFGGRVAFF. CDR3 DNA: TGCGCCAGCAGCCAAGGGGGCTTTGGGGGGCGGGTAGCTTTCTTT.

The table lists this clone with a few counts. CDR3 sequence reads: CASSIPYNEQFF. The CDR3 DNA reads as TGTGCCAGTAGTATCCCCTACAATGAGCAGTTCTTC. This chain uses TRBV19 with TRBJ2-1; no clear D gene. CDR1 is LNHDA and CDR2 is SQIVND in the germline V gene (reference sequence). Trimming shortened V by 3 bases and J by 2 bases, and 2 bases separated the two germline ends. The CDR3 has 12 residues.

The sample holds one count of this clone. A read error may produce the germline difference seen at one junction end. V gene TRBV3-1 (or the pseudogene TRBV3-2) combines with J gene TRBJ2-4, with TRBD1 as a possible D gene (6 bases). CDR1 LGHDT and CDR2 YNNKEL come from the germline V gene (reference sequence). This CDR3 comprises 15 residues. CDR3 loop: CASTQVALGASIQYF. Here the CDR3 DNA reads TGTGCCAGCACCCAAGTGGCGTTGGGGGCAAGCATTCAGTACTTC.

V usage is TRBV27 and J usage is TRBJ1-2, with no clear D. The CDR3 extends over 13 amino acids. CDR1 is MNHEY, CDR2 SMNVEV, per germline (reference sequence). Trimming took off 5 bases at V and 2 bases at J, with 9 bases between the two ends. CDR3 loop: CASSLRVNYGYTF. CDR3 coding DNA: TGTGCCAGCAGTCTCCGGGTCAACTATGGCTACACCTTC.

The chain carries TRBV2 and TRBJ2-5, with D hard to call. The ends were cut back, 1 base at V and 3 bases at J, with 6 bases in the middle. The CDR3 has 13 amino acids. Per the germline V gene, CDR1 is SNHLY and CDR2 is FYNNEI. The CDR3 is CASSEGREETQYF. DNA of the CDR3: TGTGCCAGCAGTGAAGGTCGGGAAGAGACCCAGTACTTC.

This chain connects TRBV3-1 (or the pseudogene TRBV3-2) to TRBJ2-7, with 10 bases identical to TRBD1. The CDR3 spans 13 residues. CDR1 and CDR2 (germline): LGHDT, YNNKEL (reference sequence). The trim removed 3 bases at V and 7 bases at J, leaving 3 bases unmatched. The CDR3 here is CASSQGQGLEQYF. Written as DNA, the CDR3 is TGTGCCAGCAGCCAGGGACAGGGGCTGGAGCAGTACTTC.

V gene TRBV11-2 combines with J gene TRBJ2-1; no clear D gene. V gave up 2 bases and J gave up 0 bases, with 2 bases separating them. CDR3 length: 13 amino acids. The germline gives CDR1 SGHAT, CDR2 FQNNGV. For the CDR3, the DNA is TGTGCCAGCAGCTTAAGCTCCTACAATGAGCAGTTCTTC. Protein sequence: CASSLSSYNEQFF.

Turning to this clone: At the DNA level, this CDR3 is encoded by other sequences in the same sample as well. The CDR3 protein is CASSQDRQNNSPLHF. CDR3 in DNA: TGCGCCAGCAGCCAAGATCGCCAGAATAATTCACCCCTCCACTTT. V gene TRBV4-3 combines with J gene TRBJ1-6; D not resolved. This CDR3 is built from 15 residues. Trimming removed 0 bases at V and 5 bases at J, with 8 bases between. Germline CDR1 and CDR2: LGHNA and YSLEER.

The CDR3 DNA reads TGCGCCAGCAGCGACGGGAGAGGACAGCCCCAGCATTTT. Amino acid sequence: CASSDGRGQPQHF. The chain links TRBV4-3 to TRBJ1-5; no clear D. Per germline, CDR1 LGHNA and CDR2 YSLEER. The CDR3 is 13 amino acids. Trimming stripped 5 bases from V and 7 bases from J, with 12 bases between.

The rearrangement joins TRBV6-2 or TRBV6-3 to TRBJ1-2, with D perhaps matching TRBD1 (5 bases). Per germline, CDR1 MNHEY and CDR2 SVGEGT. There are 15 residues in the CDR3. Trimming left V 5 bases short and J 6 bases short, with 19 bases between. Here the CDR3 DNA reads TGTGCCAGCAGTCGCCGAGGGGTGTTAACTAATGGCTACACCTTC. Translated, it gives CASSRRGVLTNGYTF.

V usage is TRBV27 and J usage is TRBJ2-1; D not certain. The CDR3 has 13 residues. The germline CDR1 and CDR2 sequences are MNHEY and SMNVEV (reference sequence). V lost 2 bases to trimming and J lost 4 bases, with 6 bases between them. In DNA, the CDR3 is TGTGCCAGCAGTTTAATTGGGTACAATGAGCAGTTCTTC. Translated, it gives CASSLIGYNEQFF.

The chain uses TRBV29-1 and TRBJ2-5; D is unclear. Per the germline V gene, CDR1 is SQVTM and CDR2 is ANQGSEA. Trimming removed 5 bases at V and 7 bases at J, with 11 bases between. This CDR3 spans 11 amino acids. CDR3 bases: TGCAGCGTTAGCTATGGTGCGACCCAGTACTTC. Its protein product is CSVSYGATQYF.

The chain combines TRBV10-1 with TRBJ1-4; tentatively, D is TRBD1 (6 bases). V was cut by 9 bases and J by 4 bases, with 15 bases left in between. The germline gives CDR1 WNHNN, CDR2 SYGVQD (reference sequence). The CDR3 consists of 14 residues. This CDR3 is CASSGKQGNEKLFF. The CDR3 DNA reads as TGCGCCAGTTCGGGAAAACAGGGTAATGAAAAACTGTTTTTT.

V is TRBV6-2 or TRBV6-3 and J is TRBJ2-3; no reliable D call. Germline V gives CDR1 MNHEY, CDR2 SVGEGT. Trimming cost V 2 bases and J 9 bases, with 12 bases left between them. The CDR3 extends over 13 amino acids. CDR3 nucleotides: TGTGCCAGCAGTTACCCAGGAATCGAGACGCAGTATTTT. It encodes CASSYPGIETQYF.

A word on this clone: Distinct nucleotide sequences in the sample also encode this CDR3. This rearrangement joins TRBV19 to TRBJ1-2; no definite D call. V gave up 2 bases and J gave up 1 base, with 5 bases separating them. Germline CDR1 reads LNHDA; CDR2 reads SQIVND (reference sequence). The CDR3 spans 13 residues. This chain's CDR3 is CASSISVNYGYTF. DNA for the CDR3: TGTGCCAGTAGTATATCAGTTAACTATGGCTACACCTTC.

The CDR3 DNA reads TGCGCCAGCAGCTTGGCGGGACTAGCGGGGGGGACGGATACGCAGTATTTT. It yields the protein CASSLAGLAGGTDTQYF. The chain couples TRBV5-1 to TRBJ2-3; TRBD2 matches at 16 bases. This CDR3 spans 17 amino acids. Trimming took 0 bases from V and 6 from J; bases not matched to a gene: 4. Looked up from germline, CDR1 is SGHRS and CDR2 is YFSETQ.

The genes are TRBV15 and TRBJ2-3; TRBD2 aligns across 9 bases. The germline CDR1 and CDR2 sequences are LNHNV and YYDKDF (reference sequence). J was trimmed by 6 bases and V by 1 base; bases with no gene match: 14. The length of the CDR3 is 18 residues. CDR3: CATSRASSGGPFPDTQYF. In DNA form, the CDR3 reads TGTGCCACCAGCAGAGCTTCGAGCGGGGGGCCCTTTCCCGATACGCAGTATTTT. The full variable domain, with the rest looked up from reference TRBV15 and TRBJ2-3, is DAMVIQNPRYQVTQFGKPVTLSCSQTLNHNVMYWYQQKSSQAPKLLFHYYDKDFNNEADTPDNFQSRRPNTSFCFLDIRSPGLGDTAMYLCATSRASSGGPFPDTQYFGPGTRLTVL.

V usage is TRBV5-6 and J usage is TRBJ2-2; D might be TRBD1 (6 bases). Trimming took off 0 bases at V and 6 bases at J, with 6 bases between the two ends. This CDR3 spans 13 amino acids. Germline V CDR1 and CDR2: SGHDT, YYEEEE. The CDR3 sequence is CASSLDRAGELFF. For the CDR3, the DNA is TGTGCCAGCAGCTTGGACAGGGCCGGGGAGCTGTTTTTT.

V gene TRBV2 combines with J gene TRBJ1-1; D gene unclear. The germline V gene has CDR1 SNHLY and CDR2 FYNNEI. The V gene lost 6 bases and the J gene lost 8 bases, with 10 bases spanning the gap. The CDR3 has 11 residues. CDR3 sequence (DNA): TGTGCCAGCAGCTGGCCCGGAGAAGCTTTCTTT. Translation: CASSWPGEAFF.

In DNA form, the CDR3 reads TGCGCCAGCAGCTTGCGGGTTGAGAGCTATGGCTACACCTTC. This sequence encodes CASSLRVESYGYTF. V gene TRBV5-1 combines with J gene TRBJ1-2, with D uncertain. CDR1 and CDR2 (germline): SGHRS, YFSETQ. The CDR3 has 14 residues. V shed 1 base and J shed 4 bases, with 11 bases lying between them.